This TCR beta chain came from a study of cytomegalovirus exposure and HLA in healthy donors (TCRdb year 2017). Background on the whole study: A later analysis indicated that the roughly 130 validation repertoires were generated on the platform also employed for the 700 or so repertoires of the first cohort. High-throughput TCR immunosequencing, statistical association of individual TCRs with disease status, and machine learning were combined to predict cytomegalovirus infection status. A separate validation cohort of more than 100 different subjects was used in addition to the 666-subject first cohort. The aim of the study was to test whether cataloging public T cell receptors could identify signatures of past pathogen exposure. Broader findings and caveats from the paper: Three of the identified cytomegalovirus-associated TCR beta chains were confirmed in vitro to be specific for cytomegalovirus antigens. Across donors, most TCR sequences were observed very rarely, whereas some public TCRs were present in many individuals. Subsequent analysis determined that TCRs grouped into clusters in the first cohort also showed a tendency toward co-occurrence across the roughly 120 validation repertoires, and roughly 95% of cluster scores exceeded 0. The classifier was reported to diagnose cytomegalovirus status with high specificity and sensitivity in both the original cohort and the validation cohort. In the study, approximately 160 TCR beta chains were listed as associated with cytomegalovirus. It was suggested by the authors that the approach could potentially be generalized to other disease states and immunological phenotypes. A later analysis lacked HLA typing for the validation cohort, so it scored co-occurrence in that cohort across all 120 or so repertoires.

Separate from the approximately 700-subject first cohort, the validation cohort of around 130 subjects was the group to which the donors belonged. CDR1 and CDR2 are drawn from the germline V gene: KGHSH, LQKENI. The CDR3 numbers 11 residues from cysteine through phenylalanine. Just CDR3 DNA is preserved here, 33 bases in frame from base 1. The V end loses 3 bases and the J end loses 8 bases, and a stretch of 7 bases separates them. With regard to this clone: No antigen is known for it. No clone much larger than this one lies a single base away; base qualities are absent.

Library method: the immunoSEQ multiplex PCR assay. Per the authors' processing: A statistical classification framework was built for diagnosing cytomegalovirus status from the catalog of TCR beta chain sequences. This is the immuneACCESS table as TCRdb keeps it, with only in-frame sequences that have V and J called. A part of the clones is gone; compared with another copy, unresolved V genes explain less than half, and the rest is unexplained. V and J calls and clone size come straight from that table; D and trimming were deduced from the DNA. The sample yields 100,000 to 150,000 clones; around nine tenths were counted once. The ten largest clones represent less than 1.5% of the sample.

The sequence came from a man aged 25 to 40 in good health and CMV-seronegative. Sequencing used PBMCs. The sequence joins TRBV18 to TRBJ1-1; 5 matching bases give a weak D call of TRBD1. The CDR3 protein sequence reads: CASSPPGEAFF. The DNA reads TGTGCCAGCTCACCTCCAGGGGAAGCTTTCTTT.